Each of the 12 T cell receptor beta chains below was sequenced from the same sample in a study of shared clonotypes between healthy human individuals. The protocol was immunoSEQ multiplex PCR, while the TCRdb copy is restricted to in-frame clones and leaves out a portion. The sample shows approximately 1,000,000 clones, about 84% of them seen only once. Sequencing input: memory CD4+ T cells from PBMCs. Subset given: CD45RA-negative fraction. Source of these receptors: a man younger than 30 in good health. Some clones in this sample may be carry-over from other donors' samples.

The rearrangement links TRBV11-3 to TRBJ2-1; 9 bases are a match to TRBD2. The germline gives CDR1 SGHNT, CDR2 YENEEA. This CDR3 is built from 15 residues. The trim removed 5 bases at V and 7 bases at J, leaving 9 bases unmatched. CDR3 in DNA: TGTGCCAGCAGCCCCCGGCTAGCGGGGAATAATGAGCAGTTCTTC. This encodes CASSPRLAGNNEQFF. Supplemented by reference TRBV11-3 and TRBJ2-1, the full variable domain reads EAGVVQSPRYKIIEKKQPVAFWCNPISGHNTLYWYLQNLGQGPELLIRYENEEAVDDSQLPKDRFSAERLKGVDSTLKIQPAELGDSAVYLCASSPRLAGNNEQFFGPGTRLTVL.

The chain carries TRBV27 and TRBJ1-1, with a tentative D call TRBD1 (6 bases). Between the trimmed V and J ends, which lost 2 bases and 2 bases, there was a span of 12 bases. Germline V CDR1 and CDR2: MNHEY, SMNVEV (reference sequence). CDR3 length: 15 amino acids. The CDR3 loop is CASSLGTRLNTEAFF. As DNA, the CDR3 is TGTGCCAGCAGTTTAGGGACAAGGCTAAACACTGAAGCTTTCTTT.

J is TRBJ2-2 and V is TRBV30; D remains ambiguous. Trimming removed 6 bases from V and 7 bases from J, with 12 bases in between. Germline CDR1 is GTSNPN and CDR2 is SVGIG (reference sequence). The CDR3 extends over 12 amino acids. CDR3 loop: CACGSNYGELFF. The DNA for the CDR3 is TGTGCCTGTGGCAGCAATTACGGGGAGCTGTTTTTT.

This chain uses TRBV6-6 with TRBJ2-5; D is unresolved. V was cut by 9 bases and J by 5 bases, with 7 bases left in between. Germline values: CDR1 MNHNY, CDR2 SVGAGI (reference sequence). There are 10 residues in the CDR3. The CDR3 region has the DNA TGTGCCAGTTCCGGGGAGACCCAGTACTTC. It translates to CASSGETQYF.

The rearrangement uses TRBV4-3 and TRBJ2-3; 9 nucleotides match TRBD2. The CDR3 length is 17 residues. Germline V gene sequence: CDR1 LGHNA, CDR2 YSLEER. With V trimmed by 4 bases and J by 4 bases, 12 bases remained unmatched. The CDR3 reads CASSRRATSGDSDTQYF. The CDR3 nucleotides read TGCGCCAGCAGCCGCCGAGCGACTAGCGGAGATTCAGATACGCAGTATTTT.

The chain has TRBV2 and TRBJ1-4; 11 bases are shared with TRBD1. Germline V gene data show CDR1 as SNHLY and CDR2 as FYNNEI. The CDR3 sequence is 14 residues long. The J segment lost 8 bases and the V segment lost 8 bases, leaving 7 bases of the junction unmatched. The CDR3 loop reads CASREGQGEEKLFF. The CDR3 DNA follows: TGTGCCAGCCGAGAGGGACAGGGGGAAGAAAAACTGTTTTTT.

The chain recombines TRBV11-2 with TRBJ1-3; 8 positions match TRBD1. This CDR3 is built from 15 residues. V lost 5 bases and J lost 2; bases outside the gene matches: 5. Germline V gene sequence: CDR1 SGHAT, CDR2 FQNNGV. The CDR3 DNA is TGTGCCAGCAGCCAAGGACAGGGTGCTGGAAACACCATATATTTT. Translation: CASSQGQGAGNTIYF.

V gene TRBV5-6 combines with J gene TRBJ2-1; D unresolved. The V gene's germline CDR1 is SGHDT and CDR2 YYEEEE. V was pared by 1 base and J by 0 bases, with 14 bases between. The CDR3 length is 17 residues. CDR3 in amino acids: CASSLIFTTSSYNEQFF. The CDR3 DNA reads TGTGCCAGCAGCTTGATCTTCACTACCAGCTCCTACAATGAGCAGTTCTTC.

This clone was picked up one time. This chain's CDR3 is CASSEGGGGATEAFF. The DNA of the CDR3 is TGTGCCAGCAGTGAAGGGGGTGGGGGTGCCACTGAAGCTTTCTTT. The chain couples TRBV2 to TRBJ1-1; tentative D call: TRBD1 (5 bases). Germline-derived CDR1 and CDR2 are SNHLY and FYNNEI. This CDR3 spans 15 amino acids. Deletions cut 1 base from V and 4 bases from J, with 13 bases between.

This chain connects TRBV4-1 to TRBJ1-5; 9 bases agree with TRBD1. After removal of 1 base from V and 7 bases from J, the junction contained 5 bases not matched to a gene. CDR3 length: 15 amino acids. Germline V gives CDR1 MGHRA, CDR2 YSYEKL. CDR3 sequence: CASSQVGQGYQPQHF. The CDR3 coding sequence is TGCGCCAGCAGCCAAGTGGGACAGGGATACCAGCCCCAGCATTTT.

The rearrangement links TRBV6-6 to TRBJ1-5; D perhaps matches TRBD1 (6 bases). CDR3 length: 16 amino acids. CDR1 is MNHNY, CDR2 SVGAGI, per germline (reference sequence). Trimming removed 6 bases from V and 0 bases from J, with 15 bases in between. The CDR3 spells CASRLGQFYSNQPQHF. For the CDR3, the DNA is TGTGCCAGCAGACTTGGACAGTTCTATAGCAATCAGCCCCAGCATTTT.

This chain uses TRBV2 with TRBJ2-7; TRBD1 agrees at 7 bases. The ends lost 6 bases at V and 0 bases at J; junction bases unmatched: 8. Germline V gene lookup returns CDR1 SNHLY and CDR2 FYNNEI. The CDR3 has 15 residues. CDR3 nucleotides: TGTGCCAGCAGCCCCGACAGGGTAGGCTCCTACGAGCAGTACTTC. Its translation: CASSPDRVGSYEQYF. Combining the CDR3 with reference TRBV2 and TRBJ2-7 gives the whole variable domain EPEVTQTPSHQVTQMGQEVILRCVPISNHLYFYWYRQILGQKVEFLVSFYNNEISEKSEIFDDQFSVERPDGSNFTLKIRSTKLEDSAMYFCASSPDRVGSYEQYFGPGTRLTVT.